These T cell receptor beta chains were read from a single sample in a study of CD8+CD57+ T cells in acquired aplastic anemia. TCRdb reprocessed the reads with MiXCR, giving one entry per CDR3 protein. The sample carries about 160,000 distinct CDR3 sequences, roughly 48% recorded once. Sequencing used sorted CD4+, CD8+, or CD8+CD57+ T cells (not recorded which) from PBMCs. The receptors come from a human donor with aplastic anemia. CDR3s include the opening cysteine and the closing phenylalanine or tryptophan. Each record gives: clone size, D gene, V gene, J gene, CDR3 DNA, CDR3 protein. A D gene is named only where the DNA matches it firmly. Clone size is stated in some rows and not others, as once, few, many or a class when expanded.

-	-	TRBV20-1	TRBJ2-7	TGCAGTGCTAGAGATATCAACCGGGACGTCACCTACGAGCAGTACTTC	CSARDINRDVTYEQYF
-	-	TRBV18	TRBJ1-1	TGTGCCAGCTCACCGGGCCAGACGAACACTGAAGCTTTCTTT	CASSPGQTNTEAFF
-	TRBD1	TRBV2	TRBJ2-7	TGTGCCAGCAGCCCTACGACAGGGCTCGGCTACGAGCAGTACTTC	CASSPTTGLGYEQYF
-	-	TRBV10-1	TRBJ1-6	TGCGCCAGCAATGACGGGCCAGTCTCACCCCTCCACTTT	CASNDGPVSPLHF
-	-	TRBV5-1	TRBJ1-3	TGCGCCAGCAGCACCTATACAGGTCTCTCTGGAAACACCATATATTTT	CASSTYTGLSGNTIYF
-	TRBD1	TRBV24-1	TRBJ1-2	TGTGCCACCAGTGATGCGCCTACAGGGGCTAACTATGGCTACACCTTC	CATSDAPTGANYGYTF
many	-	TRBV9	TRBJ1-5	TGTGCCAGCAGCGTAACCACCGATCGCAATCAGCCCCAGCATTTT	CASSVTTDRNQPQHF
few	-	TRBV20-1	TRBJ2-2	TGCAGTGCTAGGTTAGGGGACACCGGGGAGCTGTTTTTT	CSARLGDTGELFF
-	-	TRBV15	TRBJ2-5	TGTGCCGCCAGCAGAGACGGGCCAGGGTCGGGCCGGAGAGAGACCCGGTACTTC	CAASRDGPGSGRRETRYF
few	-	TRBV7-4	TRBJ2-1	TGTGCCAGCAGCTCCGGGTATGAGCAGTTCTTC	CASSSGYEQFF
-	-	TRBV29-1	TRBJ1-4	TGCAGCGTTGAGAAGGGTGAAAAACTGTTTTTT	CSVEKGEKLFF
many	-	TRBV6-1	TRBJ1-5	TGTGCCAGCACCAGGGTAGGTAATCAGCCCCAGCATTTT	CASTRVGNQPQHF
many	TRBD2	TRBV5-6	TRBJ2-1	TGTGCCAGCGAAGCTTGGGGACTAGGACTAGACAATGAGCAGTTCTTC	CASEAWGLGLDNEQFF
many	TRBD1	TRBV19	TRBJ2-3	TGTGCCAGCGCCGGGACAGCTTTACATACGCAGTATTTT	CASAGTALHTQYF
-	-	TRBV10-2	TRBJ1-1	TGCGCCAGCAACATTGGGGGAAATGGGAGAAACACTGAAGCTTTCTTT	CASNIGGNGRNTEAFF
-	TRBD1	TRBV7-8	TRBJ1-5	TGTGCCAGCAGCGACAGGGGTTATAGCAATCAGCCCCAGCATTTT	CASSDRGYSNQPQHF
many	TRBD2	TRBV20-1	TRBJ2-3	TGCAGTGCTCCGAACCGACTAGCGGGAATGTCAGATACGCAGTATTTT	CSAPNRLAGMSDTQYF
many	TRBD1	TRBV7-2	TRBJ1-2	TGTGCCAGCAGCTCAACCGGGACAGACTATGGCTACACCTTC	CASSSTGTDYGYTF
many	TRBD2	TRBV9	TRBJ2-2	TGTGCCAGCAGCGTAGGACTAGCGGGAGGCGCCGGGGAGCTGTTTTTT	CASSVGLAGGAGELFF
-	-	TRBV10-3	TRBJ1-5	TGTGCCATCAGTGATGGAGACAACCAGCCCCAGCATTTT	CAISDGDNQPQHF
-	TRBD1	TRBV6-1	TRBJ1-2	TGTGCCAGCAGCCGCGAAGCGATTCAGGGGGCCTATGGCTACACCTTC	CASSREAIQGAYGYTF
-	-	TRBV7-3	TRBJ2-3	TGTGCCAGCAGCCAAGATAGCAGGGTTTCAGATACGCAGTATTTT	CASSQDSRVSDTQYF